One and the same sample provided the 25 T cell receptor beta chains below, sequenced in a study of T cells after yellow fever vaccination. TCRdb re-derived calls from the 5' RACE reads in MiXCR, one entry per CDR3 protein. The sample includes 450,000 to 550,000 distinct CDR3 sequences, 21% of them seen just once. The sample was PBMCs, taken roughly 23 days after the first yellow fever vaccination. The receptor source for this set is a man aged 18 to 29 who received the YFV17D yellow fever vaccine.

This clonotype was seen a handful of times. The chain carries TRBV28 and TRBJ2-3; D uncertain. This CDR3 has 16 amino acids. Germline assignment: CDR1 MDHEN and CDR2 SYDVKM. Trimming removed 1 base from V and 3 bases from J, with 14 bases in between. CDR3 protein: CASSLSSPGGTDTQYF. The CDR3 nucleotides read TGTGCCAGCAGTTTATCGTCACCTGGCGGAACAGATACGCAGTATTTT.

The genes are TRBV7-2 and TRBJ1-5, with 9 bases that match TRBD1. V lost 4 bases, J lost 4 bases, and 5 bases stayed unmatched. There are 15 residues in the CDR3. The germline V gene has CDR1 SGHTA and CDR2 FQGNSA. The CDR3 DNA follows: TGTGCCAGCAGCTCTAGGACAGGGGAAAATCAGCCCCAGCATTTT. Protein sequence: CASSSRTGENQPQHF.

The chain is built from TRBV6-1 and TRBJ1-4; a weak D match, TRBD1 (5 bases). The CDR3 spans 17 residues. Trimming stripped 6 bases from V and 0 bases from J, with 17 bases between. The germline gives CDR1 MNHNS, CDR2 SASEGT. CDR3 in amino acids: CASRGRGHVATNEKLFF. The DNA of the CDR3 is TGTGCCAGCAGAGGGAGGGGTCACGTTGCAACTAATGAAAAACTGTTTTTT.

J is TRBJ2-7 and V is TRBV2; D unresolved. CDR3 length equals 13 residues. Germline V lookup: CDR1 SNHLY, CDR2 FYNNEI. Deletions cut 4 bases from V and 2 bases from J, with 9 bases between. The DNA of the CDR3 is TGTGCCAGCAGTGCTGGGGAAGCCTACGAGCAGTACGTC. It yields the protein CASSAGEAYEQYV.

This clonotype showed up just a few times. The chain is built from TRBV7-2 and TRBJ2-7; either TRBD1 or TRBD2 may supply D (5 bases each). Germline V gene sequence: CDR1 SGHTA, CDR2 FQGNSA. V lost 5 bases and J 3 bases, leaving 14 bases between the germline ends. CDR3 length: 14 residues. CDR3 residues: CASSETGTHYEQYF. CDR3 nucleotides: TGTGCCAGCAGCGAGACCGGGACCCACTACGAGCAGTACTTC.

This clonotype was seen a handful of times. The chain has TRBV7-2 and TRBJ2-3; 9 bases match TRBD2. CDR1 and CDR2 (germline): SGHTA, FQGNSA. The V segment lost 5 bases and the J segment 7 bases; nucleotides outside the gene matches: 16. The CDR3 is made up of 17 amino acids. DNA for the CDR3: TGTGCCAGCAGCCCCCAGGTGTTACAACTAGCGGGCTATACGCAGTATTTT. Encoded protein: CASSPQVLQLAGYTQYF. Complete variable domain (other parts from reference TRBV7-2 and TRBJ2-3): GAGVSQSPSNKVTEKGKDVELRCDPISGHTALYWYRQSLGQGLEFLIYFQGNSAPDKSGLPSDRFSAERTGGSVSTLTIQRTQQEDSAVYLCASSPQVLQLAGYTQYFGPGTRLTVL.

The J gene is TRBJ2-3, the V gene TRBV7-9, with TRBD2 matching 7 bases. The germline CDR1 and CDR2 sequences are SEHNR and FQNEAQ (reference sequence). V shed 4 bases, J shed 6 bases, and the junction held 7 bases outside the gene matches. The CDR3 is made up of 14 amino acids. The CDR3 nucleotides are TGTGCCAGCAGCTCGGGACTATATCCTGATACGCAGTATTTT. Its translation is CASSSGLYPDTQYF.

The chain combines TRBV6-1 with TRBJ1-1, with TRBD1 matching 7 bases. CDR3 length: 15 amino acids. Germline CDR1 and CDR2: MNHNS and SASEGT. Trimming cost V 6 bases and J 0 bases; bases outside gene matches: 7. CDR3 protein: CASRVHGTVNTEAFF. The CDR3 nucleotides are TGTGCCAGCAGAGTCCACGGGACAGTGAACACTGAAGCTTTCTTT.

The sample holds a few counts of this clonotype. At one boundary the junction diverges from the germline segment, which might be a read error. Here the CDR3 DNA reads TGCAGTGCTAGAGATTATGCCCGGGCAGCCTTC. Translating it yields CSARDYARAAF. This chain joins TRBV20-1 and TRBJ1-2; D is unresolved. The CDR3 sequence is 11 residues long. Germline V gene data show CDR1 as DFQATT and CDR2 as SNEGSKA (reference sequence).

CDR3 in amino acids: CASSQGFPDTGELFF. The CDR3 coding sequence is TGCGCCAGCAGCCAAGGTTTTCCGGACACCGGGGAGCTGTTTTTT. The V call is TRBV4-3, the J call TRBJ2-2; D remains unclear. Trimming pared 1 base from V and 3 bases from J, leaving 9 bases between. This CDR3 is 15 amino acids long. CDR1 is LGHNA, CDR2 YSLEER, per germline.

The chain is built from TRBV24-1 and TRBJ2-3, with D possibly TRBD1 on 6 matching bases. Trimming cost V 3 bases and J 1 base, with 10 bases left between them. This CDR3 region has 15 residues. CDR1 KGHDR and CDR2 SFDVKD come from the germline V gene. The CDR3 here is CATSDTDRGTDTQYF. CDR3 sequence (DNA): TGTGCCACCAGTGATACGGACAGAGGCACAGATACGCAGTATTTT.

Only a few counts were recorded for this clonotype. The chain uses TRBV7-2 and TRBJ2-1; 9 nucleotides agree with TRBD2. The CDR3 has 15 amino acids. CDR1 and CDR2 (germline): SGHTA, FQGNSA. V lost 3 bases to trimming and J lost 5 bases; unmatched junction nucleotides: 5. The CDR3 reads CASSFRAGGDNEQFF. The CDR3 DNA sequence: TGTGCCAGCAGCTTTCGAGCGGGGGGTGACAATGAGCAGTTCTTC. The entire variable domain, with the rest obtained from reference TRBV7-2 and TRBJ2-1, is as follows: GAGVSQSPSNKVTEKGKDVELRCDPISGHTALYWYRQSLGQGLEFLIYFQGNSAPDKSGLPSDRFSAERTGGSVSTLTIQRTQQEDSAVYLCASSFRAGGDNEQFFGPGTRLTVL.

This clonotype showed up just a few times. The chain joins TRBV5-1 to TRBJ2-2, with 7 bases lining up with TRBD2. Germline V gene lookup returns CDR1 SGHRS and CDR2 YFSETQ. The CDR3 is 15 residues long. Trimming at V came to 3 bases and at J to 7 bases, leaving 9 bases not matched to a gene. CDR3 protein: CASSSVRREGGELFF. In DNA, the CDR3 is TGCGCCAGCAGCTCCGTCAGGAGGGAGGGCGGGGAGCTGTTTTTT.

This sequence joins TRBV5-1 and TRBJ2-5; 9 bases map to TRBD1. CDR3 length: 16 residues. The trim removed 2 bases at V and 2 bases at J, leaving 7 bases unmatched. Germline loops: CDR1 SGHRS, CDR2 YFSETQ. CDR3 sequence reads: CASSLDRGVGQETQYF. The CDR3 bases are TGCGCCAGCAGCTTAGACAGGGGGGTCGGGCAAGAGACCCAGTACTTC.

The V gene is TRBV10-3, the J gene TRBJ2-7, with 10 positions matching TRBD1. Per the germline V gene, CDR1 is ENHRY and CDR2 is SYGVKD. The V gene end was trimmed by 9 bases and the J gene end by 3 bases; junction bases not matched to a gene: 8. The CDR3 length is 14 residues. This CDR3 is CAIRTGTGDYEQYF. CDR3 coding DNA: TGTGCCATAAGAACCGGGACAGGGGACTACGAGCAGTACTTC.

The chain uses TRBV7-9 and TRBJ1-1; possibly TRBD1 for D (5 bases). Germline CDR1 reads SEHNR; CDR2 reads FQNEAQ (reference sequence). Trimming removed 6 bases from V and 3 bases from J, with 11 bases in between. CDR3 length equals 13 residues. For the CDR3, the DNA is TGTGCCAGCAGATATGAGGGGTACACTGAAGCTTTCTTT. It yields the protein CASRYEGYTEAFF.

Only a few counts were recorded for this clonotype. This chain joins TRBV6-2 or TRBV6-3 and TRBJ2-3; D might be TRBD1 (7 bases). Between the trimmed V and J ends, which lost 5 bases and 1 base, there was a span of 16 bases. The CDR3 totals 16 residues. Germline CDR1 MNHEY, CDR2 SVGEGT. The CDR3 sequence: CASSSRPRGGTDTQYF. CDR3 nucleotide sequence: TGTGCCAGCAGTAGCCGCCCCAGGGGGGGCACAGATACGCAGTATTTT.

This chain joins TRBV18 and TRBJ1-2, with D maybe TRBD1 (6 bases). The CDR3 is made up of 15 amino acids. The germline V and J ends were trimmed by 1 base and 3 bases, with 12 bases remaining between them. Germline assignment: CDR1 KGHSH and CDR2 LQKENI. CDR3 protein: CASSPQNEGDYGYTF. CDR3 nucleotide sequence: TGTGCCAGCTCACCACAGAATGAGGGGGACTATGGCTACACCTTC.

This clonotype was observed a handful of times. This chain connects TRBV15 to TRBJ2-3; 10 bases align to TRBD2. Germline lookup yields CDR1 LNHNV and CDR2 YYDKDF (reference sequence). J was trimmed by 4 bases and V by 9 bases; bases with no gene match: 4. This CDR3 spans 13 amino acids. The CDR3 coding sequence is TGTGCCACTCGCCTAGCGGGGGCAGATACGCAGTATTTT. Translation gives CATRLAGADTQYF.

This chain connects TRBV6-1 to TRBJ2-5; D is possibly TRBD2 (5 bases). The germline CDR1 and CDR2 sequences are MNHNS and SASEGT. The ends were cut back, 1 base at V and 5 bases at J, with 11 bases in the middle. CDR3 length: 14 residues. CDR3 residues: CASSEGAGHETQYF. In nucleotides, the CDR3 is TGTGCCAGCAGTGAAGGGGCGGGCCACGAGACCCAGTACTTC.

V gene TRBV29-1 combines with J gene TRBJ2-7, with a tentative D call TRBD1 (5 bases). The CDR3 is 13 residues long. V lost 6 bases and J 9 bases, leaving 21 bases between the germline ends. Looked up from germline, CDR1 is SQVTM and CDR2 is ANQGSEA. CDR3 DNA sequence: TGCAGCGTCGAGGATCCCTTCAACCAGGGGCAGTACTTC. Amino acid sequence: CSVEDPFNQGQYF.

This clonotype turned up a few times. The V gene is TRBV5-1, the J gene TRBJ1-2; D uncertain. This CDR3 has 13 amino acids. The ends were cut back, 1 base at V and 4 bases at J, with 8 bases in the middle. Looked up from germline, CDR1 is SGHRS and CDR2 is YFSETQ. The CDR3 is CASSLPPTYGYTF. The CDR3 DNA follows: TGCGCCAGCAGCTTGCCCCCGACCTATGGCTACACCTTC.

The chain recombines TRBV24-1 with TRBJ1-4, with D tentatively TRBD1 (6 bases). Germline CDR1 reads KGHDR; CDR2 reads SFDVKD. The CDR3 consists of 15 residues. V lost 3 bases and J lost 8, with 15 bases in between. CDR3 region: CATSDGGLPKEKLFF. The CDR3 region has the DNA TGTGCCACCAGTGATGGGGGGCTTCCGAAAGAAAAACTGTTTTTT.

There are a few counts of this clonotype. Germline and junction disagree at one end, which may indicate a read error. The CDR3 DNA sequence: TGTGCTAGCAGCTTCAGACTAGCGGGGGAAGAGACCCAGTACTTC. Its protein product is CASSFRLAGEETQYF. The chain uses TRBV7-7 and TRBJ2-5; 12 bases agree with TRBD2. Germline lookup yields CDR1 SSHAT and CDR2 FNYEAQ (reference sequence). This CDR3 comprises 15 residues.

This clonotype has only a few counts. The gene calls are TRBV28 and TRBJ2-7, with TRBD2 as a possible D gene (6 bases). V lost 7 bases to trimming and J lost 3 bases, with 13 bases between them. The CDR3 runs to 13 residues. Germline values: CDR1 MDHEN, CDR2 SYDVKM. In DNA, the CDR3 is TGTGCCAGCAAGGCAGGAGGGTTCTACGAGCAGTACGTC. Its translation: CASKAGGFYEQYV.